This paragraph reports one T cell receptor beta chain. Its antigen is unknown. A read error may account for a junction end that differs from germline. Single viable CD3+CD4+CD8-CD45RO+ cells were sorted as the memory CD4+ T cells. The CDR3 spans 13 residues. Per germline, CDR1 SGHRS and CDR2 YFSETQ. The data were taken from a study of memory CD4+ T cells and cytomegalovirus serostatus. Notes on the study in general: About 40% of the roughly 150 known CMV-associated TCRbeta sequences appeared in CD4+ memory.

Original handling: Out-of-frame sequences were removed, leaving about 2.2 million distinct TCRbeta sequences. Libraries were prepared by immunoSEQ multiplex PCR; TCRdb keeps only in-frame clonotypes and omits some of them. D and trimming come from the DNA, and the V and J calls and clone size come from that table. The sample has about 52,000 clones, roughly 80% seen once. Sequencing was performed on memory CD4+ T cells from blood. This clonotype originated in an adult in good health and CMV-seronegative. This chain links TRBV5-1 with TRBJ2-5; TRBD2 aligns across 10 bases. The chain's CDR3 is CAGSGGDRETQYF. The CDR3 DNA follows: TGCGCCGGCAGCGGGGGGGATAGGGAGACCCAGTACTTC.